This record covers a single TCR beta chain. Its specificity is not known. This record belongs to a study of tumor-infiltrating lymphocytes in localized non-small cell lung cancer. Across the whole study: Patients included smokers and never-smokers with various histologies, some sampled after neoadjuvant chemotherapy. Each patient gave resected tumor and non-adjacent uninvolved lung tissue.

Clones were sequenced by immunoSEQ multiplex PCR, and TCRdb holds only the in-frame ones, with some missing. This table has 16,000 or so clones, around 73% appearing once. Trimming took off 2 bases at V and 0 bases at J, with 10 bases between the two ends. Germline V gives CDR1 MNHEY, CDR2 SVGAGI. There are 15 residues in the CDR3. Findings and caveats of the study: Compared with uninvolved lung, tumors showed higher T cell infiltration by TCRbeta sequencing. IM1 and IM2 tumors showed no difference in T-cell fraction.

V usage is TRBV6-5 and J usage is TRBJ1-2; D possibly corresponds to TRBD1 (6 bases). The source is a human donor with non-small cell lung cancer. Source material: lung tumor tissue. The CDR3 DNA sequence: TGTGCCAGCAGTTACCGGGACACAGCTAACTATGGCTACACCTTC. Translating it yields CASSYRDTANYGYTF.